This entry lists 10 T cell receptor beta chains sequenced from one sample in a study of cytomegalovirus exposure and HLA in healthy donors. 13 Jbeta primers and 60 Vbeta primers were used for the PCR. Data came from immunoSEQ multiplex PCR; TCRdb stores just in-frame clones and leaves some out. Found here are about 91,000 clones, around nine tenths of them singletons; the top ten hold approximately 10%. Sequences were obtained from PBMCs. Every receptor here comes from a man aged 25-45 years in good health and CMV-seropositive.

The rearrangement uses TRBV4-1 and TRBJ2-5; 14 bases are a match to TRBD2. V was clipped by 1 base and J by 5 bases; unmatched bases: 9. Per germline, CDR1 MGHRA and CDR2 YSYEKL. The CDR3 is 18 residues long. CDR3 DNA sequence: TGCGCCAGCAGCCAAGGGAATCGGGGGACTAGCGGGAGTGAGACCCAGTACTTC. This encodes CASSQGNRGTSGSETQYF.

The J gene is TRBJ2-6, the V gene TRBV7-6; D is possibly TRBD1 (5 bases). V lost 5 bases and J lost 2, with 16 bases in between. This CDR3 is 17 amino acids long. CDR1 is SGHVS, CDR2 FNYEAQ, per germline. The CDR3 sequence is CASSPREGVAGANVLTF. CDR3 nucleotide sequence: TGTGCCAGCAGCCCTAGGGAAGGGGTAGCTGGGGCCAACGTCCTGACTTTC.

The chain recombines TRBV4-2 with TRBJ1-2, with unresolved D. V lost 0 bases and J 4 bases, leaving 6 bases between the germline ends. Germline V gene lookup returns CDR1 LGHNA and CDR2 YNFKEQ. The CDR3 has 13 amino acids. The CDR3 DNA reads as TGTGCCAGCAGCCAAGATTATAGCTATGGCTACACCTTC. Its protein product is CASSQDYSYGYTF.

The gene calls are TRBV5-4 and TRBJ2-3; no reliable D call. The CDR3 runs 13 residues. The V gene's germline CDR1 is SGHNT and CDR2 YYREEE (reference sequence). V was clipped by 2 bases and J by 0 bases, with 4 bases between them. This CDR3 reads CASSFPSTDTQYF. The CDR3 region has the DNA TGTGCCAGCAGCTTTCCTAGCACAGATACGCAGTATTTT.

The V and J genes are TRBV5-4 and TRBJ2-5; no clear D gene. CDR3 length equals 14 residues. The germline gives CDR1 SGHNT, CDR2 YYREEE (reference sequence). The ends were cut back, 6 bases at V and 3 bases at J, with 15 bases in the middle. The CDR3 DNA is TGTGCCAGCACCTTCTGGGCAACGGAAGAGACCCAGTACTTC. It encodes CASTFWATEETQYF.

This clone was counted once. This chain connects TRBV2 to TRBJ2-6; 7 nucleotides align to TRBD1. CDR1 is SNHLY and CDR2 is FYNNEI in the germline V gene. The CDR3 spans 17 residues. The trim removed 5 bases at V and 1 base at J, leaving 8 bases unmatched. The CDR3 reads CASSRAGGGSGANVLTF. For the CDR3, the DNA is TGTGCCAGCAGTAGGGCAGGGGGTGGGTCTGGGGCCAACGTCCTGACTTTC.

The chain uses TRBV28 and TRBJ1-2, with 10 nucleotides matching TRBD1. This CDR3 spans 12 amino acids. Per the germline V gene, CDR1 is MDHEN and CDR2 is SYDVKM. V gave up 5 bases and J gave up 8 bases; unmatched junction bases: 2. The CDR3 reads CASSRTGGGYTF. The CDR3 coding sequence is TGTGCCAGCAGTCGGACAGGGGGGGGCTACACCTTC.

The V and J genes are TRBV27 and TRBJ2-1; 8 bases align to TRBD1. The J segment lost 3 bases and the V segment lost 5 bases, leaving 6 bases of the junction unmatched. Germline V gene data show CDR1 as MNHEY and CDR2 as SMNVEV (reference sequence). The CDR3 extends over 15 amino acids. The CDR3: CASSPGTGNYNEQFF. The CDR3 nucleotides read TGTGCCAGCAGTCCCGGGACAGGTAACTACAATGAGCAGTTCTTC.

V gene TRBV9 combines with J gene TRBJ2-7, with 9 bases that match TRBD1. Germline CDR1 and CDR2: SGDLS and YYNGEE. The ends lost 5 bases at V and 3 bases at J; junction bases unmatched: 6. The CDR3 spans 14 residues. In nucleotides, the CDR3 is TGTGCCAGCAGTGCCGGGACAGGGATCTACGAGCAGTACTTC. Its protein product is CASSAGTGIYEQYF.

This chain connects TRBV27 to TRBJ2-3, with 7 bases fitting TRBD1. The CDR3 runs 14 residues. Germline V gene sequence: CDR1 MNHEY, CDR2 SMNVEV (reference sequence). V shed 3 bases, J shed 14 bases, and the junction held 14 bases outside the gene matches. CDR3 protein: CASSFGRGDSARYF. CDR3 nucleotides: TGTGCCAGCAGTTTTGGTAGAGGGGACAGCGCTAGGTATTTT.